The text below deals with one T cell receptor (beta chain). What it recognizes is unknown. This record belongs to a study of post-analysis software for immune sequencing data. Overall study findings and caveats: Multiple sclerosis was associated with a significant reduction in normalized Chao1 diversity relative to controls. The authors found that F measure strongly co-clustered same-batch samples.

The authors incorporated unique molecular identifiers into the TCR beta cDNA libraries. TCRdb reanalysed the PCR reads using MiXCR and keeps one entry per CDR3 protein. This table has 350,000 to 500,000 distinct CDR3 sequences, approximately 38% appearing once. This receptor was taken from a girl aged 2-10 years with multiple sclerosis. Sequencing used blood.

CDR3 residues: CASSYYPKWEIVDEQFF. The CDR3, as DNA: TGTGCCAGCAGTTACTACCCTAAGTGGGAGATTGTCGATGAGCAGTTCTTC. J is TRBJ2-1 and V is TRBV6-5; perhaps TRBD2 as D (5 bases). Looked up from germline, CDR1 is MNHEY and CDR2 is SVGAGI. The CDR3 has 17 residues. The V end was cut by 1 base, the J end by 8 bases, with 21 bases between.